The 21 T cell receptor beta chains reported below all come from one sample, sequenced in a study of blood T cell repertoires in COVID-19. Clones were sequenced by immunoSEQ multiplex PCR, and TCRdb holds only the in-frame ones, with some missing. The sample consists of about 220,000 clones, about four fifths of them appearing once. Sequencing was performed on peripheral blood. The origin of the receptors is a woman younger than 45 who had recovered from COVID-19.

This CDR3 reads CASSRGHRAKNIQYF. Here the CDR3 DNA reads TGTGCCAGCAGTCGGGGACATAGAGCCAAAAACATTCAGTACTTC. The chain combines TRBV28 with TRBJ2-4; perhaps TRBD1 as D (6 bases). The germline V gene encodes CDR1 MDHEN and CDR2 SYDVKM. The V gene lost 5 bases and the J gene lost 0 bases, with 11 bases spanning the gap. This CDR3 has 15 residues.

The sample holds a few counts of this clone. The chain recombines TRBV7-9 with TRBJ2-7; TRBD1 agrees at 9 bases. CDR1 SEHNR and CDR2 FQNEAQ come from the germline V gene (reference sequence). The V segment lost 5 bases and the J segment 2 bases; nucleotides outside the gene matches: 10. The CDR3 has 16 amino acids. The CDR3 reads CASSGKPGQGTYEQYF. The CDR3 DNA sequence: TGTGCCAGCAGCGGTAAGCCGGGACAGGGAACCTACGAGCAGTACTTC. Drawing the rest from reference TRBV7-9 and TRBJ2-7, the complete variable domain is DTGVSQNPRHKITKRGQNVTFRCDPISEHNRLYWYRQTLGQGPEFLTYFQNEAQLEKSRLLSDRFSAERPKGSFSTLEIQRTEQGDSAMYLCASSGKPGQGTYEQYFGPGTRLTVT.

The CDR3 nucleotides are TGCGCCACCCTCCAGGGGGGTCCCGGAGGTCAGCCCCAGCATTTT. It codes for CATLQGGPGGQPQHF. The V gene is TRBV10-2, the J gene TRBJ1-5; 7 nucleotides line up with TRBD1. Per the germline V gene, CDR1 is WSHSY and CDR2 is SAAADI. V shed 10 bases, J shed 6 bases, and the junction held 15 bases outside the gene matches. This CDR3 has 15 residues.

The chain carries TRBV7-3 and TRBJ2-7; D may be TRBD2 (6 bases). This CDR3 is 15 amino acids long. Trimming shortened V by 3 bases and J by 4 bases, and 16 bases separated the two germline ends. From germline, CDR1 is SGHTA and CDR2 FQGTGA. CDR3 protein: CASSFLADRSYEQYF. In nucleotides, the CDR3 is TGTGCCAGCAGCTTTTTAGCGGATAGGTCTTACGAGCAGTACTTC.

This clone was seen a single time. In DNA form, the CDR3 reads TGTGCCAGCAGCTTGGTAGGGACTGGGATCTCTGGGGCCAACGTCCTGACTTTC. As protein: CASSLVGTGISGANVLTF. The rearrangement uses TRBV5-6 and TRBJ2-6, with TRBD2 as a possible D gene (6 bases). V was shortened by 0 bases and J by 0 bases, with 13 bases between the two germline ends. This CDR3 has 18 residues. Looked up from germline, CDR1 is SGHDT and CDR2 is YYEEEE. Full variable domain (remainder filled in from reference TRBV5-6 and TRBJ2-6): DAGVTQSPTHLIKTRGQQVTLRCSPKSGHDTVSWYQQALGQGPQFIFQYYEEEERQRGNFPDRFSGHQFPNYSSELNVNALLLGDSALYLCASSLVGTGISGANVLTFGAGSRLTVL.

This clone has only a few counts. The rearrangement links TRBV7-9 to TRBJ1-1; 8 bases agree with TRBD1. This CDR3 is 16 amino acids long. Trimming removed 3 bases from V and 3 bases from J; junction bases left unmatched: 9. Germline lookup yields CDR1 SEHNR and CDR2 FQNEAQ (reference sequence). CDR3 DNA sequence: TGTGCCAGCAGCTTTCCGGGACAGGCTCAATACACTGAAGCTTTCTTT. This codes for CASSFPGQAQYTEAFF.

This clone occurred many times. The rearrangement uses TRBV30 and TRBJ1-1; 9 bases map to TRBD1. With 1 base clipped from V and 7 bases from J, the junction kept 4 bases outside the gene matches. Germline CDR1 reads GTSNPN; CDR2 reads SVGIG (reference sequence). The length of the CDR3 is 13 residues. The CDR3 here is CAWSAQGAGEAFF. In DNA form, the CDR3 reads TGTGCCTGGAGTGCACAGGGGGCCGGTGAAGCTTTCTTT.

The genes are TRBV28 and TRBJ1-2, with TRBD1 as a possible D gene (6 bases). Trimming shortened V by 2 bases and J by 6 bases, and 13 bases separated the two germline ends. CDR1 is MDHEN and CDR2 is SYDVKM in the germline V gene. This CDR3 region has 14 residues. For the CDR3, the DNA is TGTGCCAGCAGTTTACAACAGGGAACGGATGGCTACACCTTC. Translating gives CASSLQQGTDGYTF.

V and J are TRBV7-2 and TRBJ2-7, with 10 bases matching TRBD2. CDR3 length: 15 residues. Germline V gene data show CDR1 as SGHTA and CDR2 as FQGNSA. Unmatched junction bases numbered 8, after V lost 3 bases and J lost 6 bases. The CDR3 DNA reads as TGTGCCAGCAGCTTTGGGCTAGCGGGAGCTTTCGAGCAGTACTTC. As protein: CASSFGLAGAFEQYF. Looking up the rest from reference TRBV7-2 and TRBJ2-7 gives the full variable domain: GAGVSQSPSNKVTEKGKDVELRCDPISGHTALYWYRQSLGQGLEFLIYFQGNSAPDKSGLPSDRFSAERTGGSVSTLTIQRTQQEDSAVYLCASSFGLAGAFEQYFGPGTRLTVT.

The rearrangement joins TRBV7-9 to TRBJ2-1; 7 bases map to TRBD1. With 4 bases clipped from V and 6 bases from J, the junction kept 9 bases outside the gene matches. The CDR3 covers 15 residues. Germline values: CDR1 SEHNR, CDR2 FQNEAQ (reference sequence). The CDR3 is CASSYYRGRSNEQFF. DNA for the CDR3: TGTGCCAGCAGCTATTATAGGGGGCGAAGCAATGAGCAGTTCTTC. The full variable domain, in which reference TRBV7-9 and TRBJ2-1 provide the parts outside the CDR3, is DTGVSQNPRHKITKRGQNVTFRCDPISEHNRLYWYRQTLGQGPEFLTYFQNEAQLEKSRLLSDRFSAERPKGSFSTLEIQRTEQGDSAMYLCASSYYRGRSNEQFFGPGTRLTVL.

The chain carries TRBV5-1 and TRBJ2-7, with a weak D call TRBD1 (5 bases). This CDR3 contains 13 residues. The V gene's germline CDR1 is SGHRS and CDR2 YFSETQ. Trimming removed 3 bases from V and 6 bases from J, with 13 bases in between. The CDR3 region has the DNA TGCGCCAGCAGCTCAGGGCCGGCTCCCGAGCAGTACTTC. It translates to CASSSGPAPEQYF.

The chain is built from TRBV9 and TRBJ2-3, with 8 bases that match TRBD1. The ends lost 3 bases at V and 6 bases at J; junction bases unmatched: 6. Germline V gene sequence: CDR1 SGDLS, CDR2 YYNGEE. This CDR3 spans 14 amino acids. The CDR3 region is CASSAAGGLDTQYF. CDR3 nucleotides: TGTGCCAGCAGCGCCGCAGGGGGCTTGGATACGCAGTATTTT.

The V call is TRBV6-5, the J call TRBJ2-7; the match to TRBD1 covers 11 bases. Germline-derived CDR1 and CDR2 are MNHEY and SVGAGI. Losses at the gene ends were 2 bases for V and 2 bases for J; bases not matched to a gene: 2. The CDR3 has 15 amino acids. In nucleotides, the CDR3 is TGTGCCAGCAGTTACGGACAGGGGGCCCCCTACGAGCAGTACTTC. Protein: CASSYGQGAPYEQYF.

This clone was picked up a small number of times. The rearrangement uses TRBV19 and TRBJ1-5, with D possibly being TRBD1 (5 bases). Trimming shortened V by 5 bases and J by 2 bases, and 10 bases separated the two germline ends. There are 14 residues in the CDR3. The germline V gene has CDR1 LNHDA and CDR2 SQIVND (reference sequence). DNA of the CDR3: TGTGCCAGTAGTCAGGGTGGAGGCAATCAGCCCCAGCATTTT. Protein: CASSQGGGNQPQHF.

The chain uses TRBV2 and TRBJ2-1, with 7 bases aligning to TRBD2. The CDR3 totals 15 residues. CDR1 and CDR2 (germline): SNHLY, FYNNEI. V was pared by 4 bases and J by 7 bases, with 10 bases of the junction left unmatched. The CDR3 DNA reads TGTGCCAGCAGTGCGTCGAGCGGGGTGGGGAATGAGCAGTTCTTC. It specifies CASSASSGVGNEQFF.

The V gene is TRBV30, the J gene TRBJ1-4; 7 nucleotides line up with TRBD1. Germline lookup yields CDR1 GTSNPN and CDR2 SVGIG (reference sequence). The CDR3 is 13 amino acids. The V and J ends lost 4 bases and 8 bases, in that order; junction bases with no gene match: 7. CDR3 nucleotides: TGTGCCTGGACGGGACAGAGGGGGGAAAAACTGTTTTTT. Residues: CAWTGQRGEKLFF.

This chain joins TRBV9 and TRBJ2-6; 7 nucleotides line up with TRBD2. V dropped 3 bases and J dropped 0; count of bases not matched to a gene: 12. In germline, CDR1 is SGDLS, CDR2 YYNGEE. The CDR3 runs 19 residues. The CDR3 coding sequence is TGTGCCAGCAGCGGCTCGGGAGGCCACCTGGACTCTGGGGCCAACGTCCTGACTTTC. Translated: CASSGSGGHLDSGANVLTF.

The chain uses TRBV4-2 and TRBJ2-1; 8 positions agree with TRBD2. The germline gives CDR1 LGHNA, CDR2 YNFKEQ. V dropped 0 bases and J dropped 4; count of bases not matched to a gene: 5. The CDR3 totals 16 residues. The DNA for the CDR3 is TGTGCCAGCAGCCAAGAGACAGCGGGGGCTTACAATGAGCAGTTCTTC. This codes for CASSQETAGAYNEQFF.

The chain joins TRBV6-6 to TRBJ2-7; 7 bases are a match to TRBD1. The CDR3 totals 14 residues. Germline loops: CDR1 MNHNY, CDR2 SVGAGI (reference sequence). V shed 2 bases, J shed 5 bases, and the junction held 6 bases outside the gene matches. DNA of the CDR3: TGTGCCAGCAGTTACGAGACGACAGGGCACGAGCAGTACTTC. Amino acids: CASSYETTGHEQYF.

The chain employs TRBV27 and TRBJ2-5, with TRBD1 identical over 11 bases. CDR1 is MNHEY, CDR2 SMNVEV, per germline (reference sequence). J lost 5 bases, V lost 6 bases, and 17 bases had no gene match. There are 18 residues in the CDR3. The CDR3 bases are TGTGCCAGCAGCCCTCTTGGCCGGACAGGGGGCGAGGGGGAGACCCAGTACTTC. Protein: CASSPLGRTGGEGETQYF.

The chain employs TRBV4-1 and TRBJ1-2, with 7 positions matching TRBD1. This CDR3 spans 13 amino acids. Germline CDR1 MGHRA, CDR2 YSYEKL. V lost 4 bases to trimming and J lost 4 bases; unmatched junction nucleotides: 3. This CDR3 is CASSPRQGYGYTF. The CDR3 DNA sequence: TGCGCCAGCAGCCCCCGACAGGGCTATGGCTACACCTTC.